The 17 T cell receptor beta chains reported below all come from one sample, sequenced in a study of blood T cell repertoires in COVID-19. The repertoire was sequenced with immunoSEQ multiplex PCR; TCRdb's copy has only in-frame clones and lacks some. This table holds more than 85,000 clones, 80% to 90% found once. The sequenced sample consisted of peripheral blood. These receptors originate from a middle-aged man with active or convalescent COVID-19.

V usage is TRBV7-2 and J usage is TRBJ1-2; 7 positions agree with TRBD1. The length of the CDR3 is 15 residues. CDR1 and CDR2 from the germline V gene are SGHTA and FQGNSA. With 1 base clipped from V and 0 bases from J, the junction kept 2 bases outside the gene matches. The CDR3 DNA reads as TGTGCCAGCAGCTTAGGGGGACAGACTAACTATGGCTACACCTTC. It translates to CASSLGGQTNYGYTF.

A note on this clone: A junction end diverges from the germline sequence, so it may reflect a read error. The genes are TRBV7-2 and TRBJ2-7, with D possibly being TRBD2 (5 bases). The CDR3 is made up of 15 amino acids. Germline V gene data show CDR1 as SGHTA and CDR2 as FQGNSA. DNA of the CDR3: TGTGCCAGCAGCTTCGTCGGGGTTTCCTCCTCCGAGCAGTACTTC. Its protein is CASSFVGVSSSEQYF. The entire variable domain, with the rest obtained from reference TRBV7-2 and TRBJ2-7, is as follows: GAGVSQSPSNKVTEKGKDVELRCDPISGHTALYWYRQSLGQGLEFLIYFQGNSAPDKSGLPSDRFSAERTGGSVSTLTIQRTQQEDSAVYLCASSFVGVSSSEQYFGPGTRLTVT.

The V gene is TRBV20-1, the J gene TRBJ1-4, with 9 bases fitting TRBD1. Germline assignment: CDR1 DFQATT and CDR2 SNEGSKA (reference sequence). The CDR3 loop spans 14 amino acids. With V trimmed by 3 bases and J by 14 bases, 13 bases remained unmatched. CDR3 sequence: CSASAGTGPLDLFF. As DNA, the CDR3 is TGCAGTGCTAGTGCCGGGACAGGGCCCCTGGATCTGTTTTTT.

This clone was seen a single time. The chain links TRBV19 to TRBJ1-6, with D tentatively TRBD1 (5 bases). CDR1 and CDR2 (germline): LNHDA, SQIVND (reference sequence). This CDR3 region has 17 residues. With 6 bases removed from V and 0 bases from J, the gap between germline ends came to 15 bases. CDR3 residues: CASSRTRQSSYNSPLHF. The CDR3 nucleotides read TGTGCCAGTAGCCGTACTCGACAGAGCTCCTATAATTCACCCCTCCACTTT.

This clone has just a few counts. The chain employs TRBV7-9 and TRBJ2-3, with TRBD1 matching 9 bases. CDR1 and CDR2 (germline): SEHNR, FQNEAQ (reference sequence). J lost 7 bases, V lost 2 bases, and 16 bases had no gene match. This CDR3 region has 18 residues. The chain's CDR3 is CASSLKWADRGLTHTQYF. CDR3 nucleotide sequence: TGTGCCAGCAGCTTAAAATGGGCGGACAGGGGCTTGACGCATACGCAGTATTTT.

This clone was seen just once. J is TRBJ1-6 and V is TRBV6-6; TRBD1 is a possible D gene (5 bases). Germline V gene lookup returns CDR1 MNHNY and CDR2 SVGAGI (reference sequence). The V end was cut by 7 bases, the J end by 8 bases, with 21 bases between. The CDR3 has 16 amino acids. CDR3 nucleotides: TGTGCCAGCACCGCGAAGTCGACAGCGGGATATTCACCCCTCCACTTT. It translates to CASTAKSTAGYSPLHF.

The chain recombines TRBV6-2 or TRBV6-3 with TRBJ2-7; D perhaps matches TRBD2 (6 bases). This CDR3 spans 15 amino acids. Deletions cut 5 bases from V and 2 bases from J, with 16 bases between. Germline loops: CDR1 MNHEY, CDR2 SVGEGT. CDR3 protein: CASSRSREAAYEQYF. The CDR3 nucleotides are TGTGCCAGCAGTCGATCAAGGGAGGCGGCCTACGAGCAGTACTTC.

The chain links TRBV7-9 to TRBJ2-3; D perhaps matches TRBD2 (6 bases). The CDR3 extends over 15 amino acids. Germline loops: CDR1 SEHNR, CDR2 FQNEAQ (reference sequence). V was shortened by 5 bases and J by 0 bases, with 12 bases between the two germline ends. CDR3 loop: CASSPGLRSTDTQYF. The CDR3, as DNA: TGTGCCAGCAGCCCGGGACTCCGGAGCACAGATACGCAGTATTTT.

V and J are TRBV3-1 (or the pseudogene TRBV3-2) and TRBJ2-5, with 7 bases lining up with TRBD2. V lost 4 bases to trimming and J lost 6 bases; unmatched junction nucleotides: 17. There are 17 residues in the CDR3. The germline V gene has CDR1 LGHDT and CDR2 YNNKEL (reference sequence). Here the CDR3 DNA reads TGTGCCAGCAGCCTCTGGGGGAGCGGGGCCGCCGTAAAGACCCAGTACTTC. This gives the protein CASSLWGSGAAVKTQYF.

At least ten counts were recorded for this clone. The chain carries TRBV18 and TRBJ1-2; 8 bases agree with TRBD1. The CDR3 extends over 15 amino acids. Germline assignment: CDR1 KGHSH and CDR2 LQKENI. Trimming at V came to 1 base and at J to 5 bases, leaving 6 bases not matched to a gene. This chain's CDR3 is CASSPRQGAQYGYTF. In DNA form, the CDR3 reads TGTGCCAGCTCACCACGGCAGGGGGCTCAATATGGCTACACCTTC.

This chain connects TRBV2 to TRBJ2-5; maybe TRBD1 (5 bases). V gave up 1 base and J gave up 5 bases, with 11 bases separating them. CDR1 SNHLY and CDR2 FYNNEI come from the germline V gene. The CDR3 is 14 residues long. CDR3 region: CASSEGAGWETQYF. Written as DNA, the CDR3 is TGTGCCAGCAGTGAAGGGGCAGGGTGGGAGACCCAGTACTTC.

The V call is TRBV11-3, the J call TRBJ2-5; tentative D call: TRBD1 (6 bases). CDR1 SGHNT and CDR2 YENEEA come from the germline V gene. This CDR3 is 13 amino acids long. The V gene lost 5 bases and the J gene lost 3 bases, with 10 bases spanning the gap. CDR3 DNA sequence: TGTGCCAGCAGCATACACAGGGAAGAGACCCAGTACTTC. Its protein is CASSIHREETQYF.

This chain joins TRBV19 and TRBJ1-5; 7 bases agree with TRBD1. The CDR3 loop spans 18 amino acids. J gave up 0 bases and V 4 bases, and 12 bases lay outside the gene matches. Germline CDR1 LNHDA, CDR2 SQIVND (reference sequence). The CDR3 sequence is CASSTAGQARHSNQPQHF. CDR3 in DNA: TGTGCCAGTAGTACGGCAGGACAGGCCCGACATAGCAATCAGCCCCAGCATTTT.

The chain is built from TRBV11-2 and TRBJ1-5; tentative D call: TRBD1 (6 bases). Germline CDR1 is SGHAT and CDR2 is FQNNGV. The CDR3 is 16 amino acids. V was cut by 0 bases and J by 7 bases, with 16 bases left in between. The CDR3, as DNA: TGTGCCAGCAGCTTAGAAACAGGGAATAACGGGCAGCCCCAGCATTTT. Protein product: CASSLETGNNGQPQHF.

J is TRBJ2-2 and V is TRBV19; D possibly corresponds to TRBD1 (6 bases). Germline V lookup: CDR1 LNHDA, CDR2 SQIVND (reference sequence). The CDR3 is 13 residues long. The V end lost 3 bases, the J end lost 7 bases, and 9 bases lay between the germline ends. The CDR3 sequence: CASSITGSGELFF. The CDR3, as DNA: TGTGCCAGTAGTATTACAGGGAGCGGGGAGCTGTTTTTT.

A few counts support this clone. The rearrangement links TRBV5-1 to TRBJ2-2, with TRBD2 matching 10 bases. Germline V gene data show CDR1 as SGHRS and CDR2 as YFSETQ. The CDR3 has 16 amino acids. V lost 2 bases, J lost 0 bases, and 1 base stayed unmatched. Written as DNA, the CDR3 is TGCGCCAGCAGCTTAAGCGGGGGGGCGAACACCGGGGAGCTGTTTTTT. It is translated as CASSLSGGANTGELFF. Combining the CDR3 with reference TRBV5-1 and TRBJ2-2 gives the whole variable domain KAGVTQTPRYLIKTRGQQVTLSCSPISGHRSVSWYQQTPGQGLQFLFEYFSETQRNKGNFPGRFSGRQFSNSRSEMNVSTLELGDSALYLCASSLSGGANTGELFFGEGSRLTVL.

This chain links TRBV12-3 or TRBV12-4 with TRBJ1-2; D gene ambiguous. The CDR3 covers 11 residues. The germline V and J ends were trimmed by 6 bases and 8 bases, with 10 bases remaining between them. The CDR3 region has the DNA TGTGCCAGCAGCGCGGTCGAGGGCTACACCTTC. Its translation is CASSAVEGYTF.